The 17 T cell receptor beta chains below all came from one sample that was sequenced in a study of blood T cells in healthy people across ages. A J-beta primer mix and a sample-barcoded 5' primer were used in a second PCR of about 6 to 12 cycles. TCRdb ran MiXCR on the 5' RACE reads and lists one entry per CDR3 protein. The sample lists hundreds of thousands of distinct CDR3 sequences; approximately 52% were seen once. Sequenced: blood. These receptors all stem from a woman aged 80 or over in good health.

The chain combines TRBV5-1 with TRBJ2-5, with a possible D match to TRBD2 (5 bases). This CDR3 comprises 15 residues. V was trimmed by 3 bases and J by 5 bases, leaving 17 bases between them. Germline values: CDR1 SGHRS, CDR2 YFSETQ. The CDR3 DNA is TGCGCCAGCAGCTACGGCGAGGGAAGCTATGAGACCCAGTACTTC. This gives the protein CASSYGEGSYETQYF.

A word on this clonotype: Being one base from a much bigger clone, this may be a read error. The chain couples TRBV7-9 to TRBJ1-2; D is possibly TRBD1 (5 bases). The CDR3 is 13 amino acids. The germline V gene has CDR1 SEHNR and CDR2 FQNEAQ (reference sequence). The CDR3 loop reads CACSSPGRYGYTF. The CDR3, as DNA: TGTGCCTGCAGTTCACCGGGACGGTATGGCTACACCTTC.

This chain connects TRBV20-1 to TRBJ2-1, with TRBD2 matching 14 bases. The CDR3 totals 15 residues. The junction had 11 bases not matched to a gene; V was cut back by 7 bases and J by 9 bases. Germline lookup yields CDR1 DFQATT and CDR2 SNEGSKA (reference sequence). DNA for the CDR3: TGCAGTGGAGGACTAGCGGGAGGTCCCGTTGGTGAGCAGTTCTTC. Translated: CSGGLAGGPVGEQFF.

About this clonotype: Possible read error: a much larger clone is one base away. This rearrangement joins TRBV5-1 to TRBJ2-3; TRBD2 matches at 7 bases. Germline lookup yields CDR1 SGHRS and CDR2 YFSETQ. CDR3 size: 16 residues. V gave up 1 base and J gave up 4 bases; unmatched junction bases: 9. The CDR3 protein is CASSLMVGGLADTQYF. In nucleotides, the CDR3 is TGCGCCAGCAGCTTGATGGTGGGAGGGCTCGCAGATACGCAGTATTTT.

This chain connects TRBV20-1 to TRBJ2-1, with TRBD2 as a possible D gene (5 bases). Germline V gene lookup returns CDR1 DFQATT and CDR2 SNEGSKA (reference sequence). The CDR3 is 12 residues long. The V end lost 5 bases, the J end lost 7 bases, and 12 bases lay between the germline ends. The CDR3 is CSAPGKRNEQFF. The CDR3 DNA sequence: TGCAGTGCTCCGGGGAAGCGGAATGAGCAGTTCTTC.

This clonotype was seen many times. CDR3 sequence reads: CASSQTGTTDTQYF. The CDR3, as DNA: TGCGCCAGCAGCCAAACCGGTACCACAGATACGCAGTATTTT. The chain carries TRBV4-1 and TRBJ2-3; no clear D gene. The CDR3 totals 14 residues. V was cut by 2 bases and J by 2 bases, with 8 bases left in between. Germline CDR1 MGHRA, CDR2 YSYEKL.

The table lists this clonotype with a few counts. CDR3 DNA sequence: TGTGCCAGCAGGTCACAACGGACGACCGGGGAGCTGTTTTTT. It yields the protein CASRSQRTTGELFF. The chain recombines TRBV7-2 with TRBJ2-2; no clear D gene. Trimming stripped 6 bases from V and 5 bases from J, with 13 bases between. The CDR3 is 14 residues long. Germline loops: CDR1 SGHTA, CDR2 FQGNSA.

The chain uses TRBV7-2 and TRBJ2-4; 7 bases match TRBD2. The better agreement between TRBJ2-7 and the DNA end casts doubt on the J call. Germline V gene sequence: CDR1 SGHTA, CDR2 FQGNSA. The CDR3 length is 15 residues. CDR3 amino acids: CASSLDTGEGSEQYF. DNA for the CDR3: TGTGCCAGCAGCTTAGATACGGGGGAGGGGTCCGAGCAGTACTTC.

In the case of this clonotype: A much larger clone lies a single base off, so this may be a read error. This chain joins TRBV28 and TRBJ2-3; 7 bases are a match to TRBD1. The CDR3 sequence is 14 residues long. Germline assignment: CDR1 MDHEN and CDR2 SYDVKM. The chain's CDR3 is CTSNTRTGQDTQYF. DNA for the CDR3: TGTACCAGCAATACACGGACAGGACAAGATACGCAGTATTTT.

The V call is TRBV4-3, the J call TRBJ1-1; D unresolved. Germline V gene sequence: CDR1 LGHNA, CDR2 YSLEER. V gave up 4 bases and J gave up 1 base, with 13 bases separating them. There are 15 residues in the CDR3. This chain's CDR3 is CASSPLIGGNTEAFF. DNA for the CDR3: TGCGCCAGCAGCCCACTTATCGGCGGGAACACTGAAGCTTTCTTT.

The gene calls are TRBV12-3 or TRBV12-4 and TRBJ2-6, with no clear D. The germline V and J ends were trimmed by 10 bases and 0 bases, with 10 bases remaining between them. The CDR3 sequence is 14 residues long. CDR3 nucleotides: TGTGCCACTTCAAGGAACTCTGGGGCCAACGTCCTGACTTTC. It translates to CATSRNSGANVLTF.

A remark on this clonotype: Given a much more abundant clone one base away, this may be a read error. This chain uses TRBV27 with TRBJ2-5, with TRBD2 identical over 13 bases. Germline lookup yields CDR1 MNHEY and CDR2 SMNVEV (reference sequence). J was trimmed by 11 bases and V by 5 bases; bases with no gene match: 11. CDR3 length: 15 residues. The CDR3 nucleotides read TGTGCCAGCAGTCGGACTAGCGGGAGTTCAAATGAGCAGTACTTC. Residues: CASSRTSGSSNEQYF.

Concerning this clonotype itself: The junction does not match germline at one end; this may be a read error. J is TRBJ2-1 and V is TRBV20-1; D call uncertain. This CDR3 is built from 16 residues. CDR1 is DFQATT and CDR2 is SNEGSKA in the germline V gene (reference sequence). CDR3 DNA: TGCAGTGCTAGACCACCGGTCCAGTCCTTCTACAATGCGCAGTTCTTC. This encodes CSARPPVQSFYNAQFF.

This clonotype was picked up many times. J is TRBJ1-5 and V is TRBV10-3; D is unresolved. Germline V CDR1 and CDR2: ENHRY, SYGVKD. CDR3 size: 13 residues. V was trimmed by 4 bases and J by 3 bases, leaving 7 bases between them. This chain's CDR3 is CAISVRANQPQHF. The CDR3 DNA reads as TGTGCCATCAGTGTGAGGGCCAATCAGCCCCAGCATTTT.

This clonotype was observed a handful of times. The chain is built from TRBV3-1 and TRBJ1-3, with TRBD1 matching 10 bases. The CDR3 contains 15 residues. The junction had 4 bases not matched to a gene; V was cut back by 4 bases and J by 4 bases. CDR1 and CDR2 (germline): LGHDT, YNNKEL (reference sequence). CDR3 amino acids: CASSRMTGGGNTIYF. The DNA of the CDR3 is TGTGCCAGCAGCCGCATGACAGGGGGCGGAAACACCATATATTTT. The full variable domain, with the rest looked up from reference TRBV3-1 and TRBJ1-3, is DTAVSQTPKYLVTQMGNDKSIKCEQNLGHDTMYWYKQDSKKFLKIMFSYNNKELIINETVPNRFSPKSPDKAHLNLHINSLELGDSAVYFCASSRMTGGGNTIYFGEGSWLTVV.

The chain combines TRBV29-1 with TRBJ1-1; 7 bases fit TRBD1. V lost 4 bases, J lost 1 base, and 3 bases stayed unmatched. CDR3 size: 13 residues. Looked up from germline, CDR1 is SQVTM and CDR2 is ANQGSEA. The CDR3 bases are TGCAGCGTTGGGGGACAGCCGAACACTGAAGCTTTCTTT. This translates into CSVGGQPNTEAFF. The variable domain in full, with the rest retrieved from reference TRBV29-1 and TRBJ1-1, is SAVISQKPSRDICQRGTSLTIQCQVDSQVTMMFWYRQQPGQSLTLIATANQGSEATYESGFVIDKFPISRPNLTFSTLTVSNMSPEDSSIYLCSVGGQPNTEAFFGQGTRLTVV.

This clonotype was recorded at least ten times. The rearrangement links TRBV2 to TRBJ2-1, with 8 bases identical to TRBD2. V was clipped by 5 bases and J by 7 bases; unmatched bases: 4. The CDR3 runs to 13 residues. The germline CDR1 and CDR2 sequences are SNHLY and FYNNEI. Here the CDR3 reads CASSTGGWNEQFF. The CDR3 region has the DNA TGTGCCAGCAGTACGGGAGGGTGGAATGAGCAGTTCTTC.